The rows below give T cell receptor beta chains drawn from one sample of a study of OX40 agonist ivuxolimab in advanced cancers. Clones were sequenced by immunoSEQ multiplex PCR, and TCRdb holds only the in-frame ones, with some missing. The repertoire holds 27,000 or so clones, with approximately 83% as singletons. Sequenced here: CD4+ or CD8+ T cells sorted from blood, sampled in a trial of the OX40 agonist ivuxolimab. Every receptor here comes from an adult with an advanced solid tumor such as melanoma, head and neck, liver or kidney cancer. CDR3s include the opening cysteine and the closing phenylalanine or tryptophan. A D gene is named only where the DNA matches it firmly. Where a row states a size, it is once, few, many or the class of an expanded clone; other rows omit it.

d_call,j_call,cdr3_length,clone_size,v_call,cdr3_aa,cdr3_nt
.,TRBJ1-1,14,.,TRBV4-1,CASSQVDGITEAFF,TGCGCCAGCAGCCAAGTTGACGGGATCACTGAAGCTTTCTTT
TRBD2,TRBJ2-1,15,.,TRBV2,CASRSSGGTYNEQFF,TGTGCCAGCAGGTCTAGCGGGGGGACCTACAATGAGCAGTTCTTC
.,TRBJ1-6,14,medium-sized,TRBV25-1,CASSHGGDNSPLHF,TGTGCCAGCAGCCACGGGGGGGATAATTCACCCCTCCACTTT
TRBD1,TRBJ1-1,15,once,TRBV11-2,CASSPEPDRGGGAFF,TGTGCCAGCAGCCCCGAACCCGACAGGGGCGGTGGGGCTTTCTTT
.,TRBJ1-2,15,.,TRBV4-2,CASSQSYRDGKGYTF,TGTGCCAGCAGCCAGAGTTACCGGGACGGGAAAGGCTACACCTTC
.,TRBJ2-3,16,.,TRBV15,CATSRDEALGADTQYF,TGTGCCACCAGCAGAGATGAAGCTTTGGGGGCAGATACGCAGTATTTT
.,TRBJ1-4,11,.,TRBV29-1,CSVERGEKLFF,TGCAGCGTCGAACGGGGCGAAAAACTGTTTTTT
.,TRBJ2-7,12,.,TRBV19,CASSSPSYEQYF,TGTGCCAGTAGTTCGCCCTCCTACGAGCAGTACTTC
.,TRBJ2-7,15,once,TRBV7-9,CASSESGTPYEEQYF,TGTGCCAGCAGCGAGAGTGGGACGCCCTACGAAGAGCAGTACTTC
.,TRBJ1-2,16,.,TRBV9,CASSGGWDGAYYGYTF,TGTGCCAGCAGCGGAGGTTGGGACGGCGCCTACTATGGCTACACCTTC
.,TRBJ1-2,14,.,TRBV4-1,CASSQEGTLYGYTF,TGCGCCAGCAGCCAAGAGGGGACCCTCTATGGCTACACCTTC
TRBD1,TRBJ1-2,15,few,TRBV13,CASSLPRQGSYGYTF,TGTGCCAGCAGCTTACCCCGACAGGGTTCCTATGGCTACACCTTC
.,TRBJ1-2,14,.,TRBV7-6,CASSLAGPDYGYTF,TGTGCCAGCAGCTTAGCCGGGCCAGATTATGGCTACACCTTC
.,TRBJ1-2,14,.,TRBV29-1,CSVEDFVDSYGYTF,TGCAGCGTTGAAGATTTCGTGGACAGCTATGGCTACACCTTC
TRBD2,TRBJ2-3,15,.,TRBV7-9,CASSFLAGVTDTQYF,TGTGCCAGCAGCTTTCTAGCGGGGGTTACAGATACGCAGTATTTT